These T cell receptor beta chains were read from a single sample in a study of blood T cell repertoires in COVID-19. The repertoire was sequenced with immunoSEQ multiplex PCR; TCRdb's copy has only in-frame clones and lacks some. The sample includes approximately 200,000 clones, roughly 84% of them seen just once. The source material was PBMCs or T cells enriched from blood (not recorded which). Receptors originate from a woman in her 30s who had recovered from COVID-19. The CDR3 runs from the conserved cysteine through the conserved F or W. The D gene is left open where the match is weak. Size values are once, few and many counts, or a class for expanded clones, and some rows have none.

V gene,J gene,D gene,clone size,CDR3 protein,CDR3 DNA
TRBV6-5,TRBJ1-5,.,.,CASAEEDSNQPQHF,TGTGCCAGCGCAGAGGAGGATAGCAATCAGCCCCAGCATTTT
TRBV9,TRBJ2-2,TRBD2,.,CASSLGTSGTSNTGELFF,TGTGCCAGCAGCCTAGGGACTAGCGGGACTTCGAACACCGGGGAGCTGTTTTTT
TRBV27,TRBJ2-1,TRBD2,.,CASSYGTSVYNEQFF,TGTGCCAGCAGTTACGGGACTAGCGTATACAATGAGCAGTTCTTC
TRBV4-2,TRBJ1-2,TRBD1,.,CASSPLNTGQGTNYGYTF,TGTGCCAGCAGCCCTCTAAATACGGGACAGGGGACAAACTATGGCTACACCTTC
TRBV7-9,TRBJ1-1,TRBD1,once,CASSSRTGRSEAFF,TGTGCCAGCAGCTCGCGGACAGGGAGGAGTGAAGCTTTCTTT
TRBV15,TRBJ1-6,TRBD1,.,CATSRVRTGNSPLHF,TGTGCCACCAGCAGAGTAAGGACAGGAAATTCACCCCTCCACTTT
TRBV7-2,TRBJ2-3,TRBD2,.,CASSPWIAGGSDTQYF,TGTGCCAGCAGCCCCTGGATAGCGGGGGGGTCAGATACGCAGTATTTT
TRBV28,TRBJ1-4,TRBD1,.,CASSSHRGQSEKLFF,TGTGCCAGCAGTTCCCACAGGGGGCAAAGTGAAAAACTGTTTTTT
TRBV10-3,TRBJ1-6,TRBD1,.,CAIRGTGDNSPLHF,TGTGCCATCAGAGGGACAGGGGATAATTCACCCCTCCACTTT
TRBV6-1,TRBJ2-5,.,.,CASSEEGRAQETQYF,TGTGCCAGCAGTGAAGAGGGCAGGGCCCAAGAGACCCAGTACTTC
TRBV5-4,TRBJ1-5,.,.,CASSLQGGNQPQHF,TGTGCCAGCAGCTTACAGGGCGGCAATCAGCCCCAGCATTTT
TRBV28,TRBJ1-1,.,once,CASSSRPEAFF,TGTGCCAGCAGTTCTCGTCCTGAAGCTTTCTTT
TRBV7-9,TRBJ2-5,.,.,CASSLGSAVQETQYF,TGTGCCAGCAGCTTAGGGTCGGCGGTCCAAGAGACCCAGTACTTC
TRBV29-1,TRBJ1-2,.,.,CSVPGLTNYGYTF,TGCAGCGTTCCAGGCCTCACTAACTATGGCTACACCTTC
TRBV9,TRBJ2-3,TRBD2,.,CASSGTSGIDTQYF,TGTGCCAGCAGCGGGACTAGCGGCATAGATACGCAGTATTTT
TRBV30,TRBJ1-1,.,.,CAWSVPAGLTEAFF,TGTGCCTGGAGTGTACCCGCAGGACTCACTGAAGCTTTCTTT
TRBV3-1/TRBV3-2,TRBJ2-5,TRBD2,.,CASSQFWASGGQETQYF,TGTGCCAGCAGCCAGTTCTGGGCTAGCGGGGGTCAAGAGACCCAGTACTTC
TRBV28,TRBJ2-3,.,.,CAGMDSRSTDTQYF,TGTGCCGGCATGGACAGCCGAAGCACAGATACGCAGTATTTT
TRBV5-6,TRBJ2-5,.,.,CASSLNSAETQYF,TGTGCCAGCAGCTTGAACAGTGCGGAGACCCAGTACTTC
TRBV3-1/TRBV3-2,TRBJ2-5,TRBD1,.,CASSQELGQGHRRETQYF,TGTGCCAGCAGCCAAGAATTGGGACAGGGCCACCGCCGGGAGACCCAGTACTTC
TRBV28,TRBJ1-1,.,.,CASSPSRGNTEAFF,TGTGCCAGCAGTCCTTCCAGGGGCAACACTGAAGCTTTCTTT
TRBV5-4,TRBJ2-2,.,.,CASRRIAEYTGELFF,TGTGCCAGCCGAAGGATAGCGGAGTACACCGGGGAGCTGTTTTTT
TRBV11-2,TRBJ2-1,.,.,CASSLDRRDEQFF,TGTGCCAGCAGCTTAGATCGGAGGGATGAGCAGTTCTTC
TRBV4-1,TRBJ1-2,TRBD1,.,CASSQMDREDGYTF,TGCGCCAGCAGCCAAATGGACAGGGAGGATGGCTACACCTTC
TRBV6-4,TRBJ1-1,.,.,CARGGTEAFF,TGTGCCAGGGGGGGAACTGAAGCTTTCTTT
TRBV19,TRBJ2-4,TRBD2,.,CASSIGGEGKNIQYF,TGTGCCAGTAGTATAGGGGGGGAGGGCAAAAACATTCAGTACTTC
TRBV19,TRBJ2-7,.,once,CATSSGALNEQYF,TGTGCCACCTCGTCTGGGGCACTGAACGAGCAGTACTTC
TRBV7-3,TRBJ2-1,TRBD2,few,CASSSSSSGPYNEQFF,TGTGCCAGCAGCTCGTCATCTAGCGGCCCCTACAATGAGCAGTTCTTC
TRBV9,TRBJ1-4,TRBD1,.,CASSVEGARGEKLFF,TGTGCCAGCAGCGTAGAGGGGGCAAGAGGTGAAAAACTGTTTTTT
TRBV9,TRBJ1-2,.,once,CASSVDGGYTF,TGTGCCAGCAGCGTAGACGGTGGCTACACCTTC
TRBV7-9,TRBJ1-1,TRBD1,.,CASSPPRGLRTEAFF,TGTGCCAGCAGCCCCCCCAGGGGGCTGAGAACTGAAGCTTTCTTT
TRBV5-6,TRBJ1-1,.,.,CASNSPVGNTEAFF,TGTGCCAGCAACAGCCCCGTGGGGAACACTGAAGCTTTCTTT
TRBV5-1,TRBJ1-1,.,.,CASSLQVATEAFF,TGCGCCAGCAGCTTACAGGTGGCCACTGAAGCTTTCTTT
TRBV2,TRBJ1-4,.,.,CASSEVLATNEKLFF,TGTGCCAGCAGTGAGGTACTGGCAACTAATGAAAAACTGTTTTTT
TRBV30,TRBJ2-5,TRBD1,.,CAWSSWGQGYQETQYF,TGTGCCTGGAGTAGTTGGGGACAGGGGTACCAAGAGACCCAGTACTTC
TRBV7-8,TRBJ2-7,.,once,CASSLAAQGQYF,TGTGCCAGCAGCTTAGCAGCGCAGGGCCAGTACTTC
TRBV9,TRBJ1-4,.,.,CASSVEDSSRAGEKLFF,TGTGCCAGCAGCGTGGAAGACAGTTCACGGGCGGGGGAAAAACTGTTTTTT
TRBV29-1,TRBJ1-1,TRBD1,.,CSGTGQGMSRNTEAFF,TGCAGCGGGACTGGACAGGGAATGAGTAGGAACACTGAAGCTTTCTTT
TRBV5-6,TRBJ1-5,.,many,CASSSFPGSNQPQHF,TGTGCCAGCAGCTCTTTCCCAGGGAGCAATCAGCCCCAGCATTTT
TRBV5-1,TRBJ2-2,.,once,CASSLKIPGDTGELFF,TGCGCCAGCAGCTTGAAAATCCCCGGGGACACCGGGGAGCTGTTTTTT
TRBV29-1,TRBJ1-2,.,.,CSVEDPGPGDGYTF,TGCAGCGTTGAAGACCCGGGACCGGGAGATGGCTACACCTTC
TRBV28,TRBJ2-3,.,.,CASSPPGAGAVYTQYF,TGTGCCAGCAGCCCCCCAGGGGCGGGGGCAGTTTATACGCAGTATTTT
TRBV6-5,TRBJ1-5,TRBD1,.,CASTGTGAHQPQHF,TGTGCCAGCACGGGGACAGGGGCCCATCAGCCCCAGCATTTT
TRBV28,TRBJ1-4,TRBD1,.,CASSYPTGDSEKLFF,TGTGCCAGCAGTTACCCGACAGGGGATAGCGAAAAACTGTTTTTT
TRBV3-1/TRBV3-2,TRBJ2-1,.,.,CASSHQGNKQFF,TGTGCCAGCAGTCATCAGGGGAATAAGCAGTTCTTC
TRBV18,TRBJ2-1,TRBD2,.,CASSPGTSVIYEQFF,TGTGCCAGCTCACCAGGGACTAGCGTTATCTATGAGCAGTTCTTC
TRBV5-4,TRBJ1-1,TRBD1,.,CASSHGTATEAFF,TGTGCCAGCAGCCACGGGACAGCCACTGAAGCTTTCTTT
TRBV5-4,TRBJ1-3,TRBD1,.,CASSLAGTETLSGNTIYF,TGTGCCAGCAGCTTGGCCGGGACAGAGACGTTATCTGGAAACACCATATATTTT
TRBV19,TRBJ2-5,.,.,CASSITGGWGETQYF,TGTGCCAGTAGTATTACCGGCGGGTGGGGAGAGACCCAGTACTTC
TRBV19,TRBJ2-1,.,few,CASSIRQGPYNEQFF,TGTGCCAGTAGTATAAGGCAGGGCCCCTACAATGAGCAGTTCTTC
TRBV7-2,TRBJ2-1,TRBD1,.,CASSLSGGANNEQFF,TGTGCCAGCAGCCTATCAGGGGGCGCGAACAATGAGCAGTTCTTC
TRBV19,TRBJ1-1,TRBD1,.,CASSIRQGSEAFF,TGTGCCAGTAGTATCCGACAGGGCTCTGAAGCTTTCTTT
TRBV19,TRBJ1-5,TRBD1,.,CAVWDRRNSNQPQHF,TGTGCAGTATGGGACAGAAGGAATAGCAATCAGCCCCAGCATTTT